The present T cell receptor beta chain was sequenced within a study of identical twins. Study-wide results and limits: Insertions ran lower in abundant cord blood beta clonotypes, though not in memory repertoires.

Trimming shortened V by 8 bases and J by 4 bases, and 14 bases separated the two germline ends. The CDR3 has 14 residues. Germline CDR1 MNHNS, CDR2 SASEGT. Via MiXCR, TCRdb re-called the 5' RACE reads, giving one row per CDR3 protein. This sample has about 690,000 distinct CDR3 sequences; 21% occur once, and the top ten carry about 4.5%. Concerning this clonotype itself: The antigen is unknown.

The same data also went into a second study, on T cells expressing NK-cell markers. From that study: Five or six donors showed dominant NKG2C+ clonotypes comprising roughly 1.0-7.0% of their CD8+ T cells.

The sample consisted of PBMCs. V gene TRBV6-1 combines with J gene TRBJ2-2, with D tentatively TRBD1 (6 bases). This clonotype was sampled from a woman under 30 in good health. CDR3 protein: CASHTGFLTGELFF. For the CDR3, the DNA is TGTGCCAGCCATACAGGGTTTCTCACCGGGGAGCTGTTTTTT.